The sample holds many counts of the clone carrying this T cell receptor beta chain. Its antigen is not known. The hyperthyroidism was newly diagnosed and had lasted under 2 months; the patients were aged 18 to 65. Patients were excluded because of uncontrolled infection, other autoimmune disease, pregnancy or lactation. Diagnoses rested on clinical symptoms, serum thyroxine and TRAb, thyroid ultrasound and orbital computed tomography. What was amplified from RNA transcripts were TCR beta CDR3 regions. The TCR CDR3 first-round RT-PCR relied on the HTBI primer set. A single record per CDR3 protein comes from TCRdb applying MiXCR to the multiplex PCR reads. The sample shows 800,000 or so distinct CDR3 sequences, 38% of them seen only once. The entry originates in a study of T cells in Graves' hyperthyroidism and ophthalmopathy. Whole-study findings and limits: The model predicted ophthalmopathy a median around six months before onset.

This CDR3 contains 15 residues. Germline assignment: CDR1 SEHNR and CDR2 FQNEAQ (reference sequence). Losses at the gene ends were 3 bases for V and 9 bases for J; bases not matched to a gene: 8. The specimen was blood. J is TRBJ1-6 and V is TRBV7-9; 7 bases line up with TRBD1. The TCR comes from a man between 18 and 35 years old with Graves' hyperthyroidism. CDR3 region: CASSFTGEGASPLHF. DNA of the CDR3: TGTGCCAGCAGCTTCACAGGGGAGGGGGCTTCACCCCTCCACTTT. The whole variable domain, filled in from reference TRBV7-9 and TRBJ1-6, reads DTGVSQNPRHKITKRGQNVTFRCDPISEHNRLYWYRQTLGQGPEFLTYFQNEAQLEKSRLLSDRFSAERPKGSFSTLEIQRTEQGDSAMYLCASSFTGEGASPLHFGNGTRLTVT.